The 30 T cell receptor beta chains listed next were all sequenced from one sample in a study of blood T cell repertoires in COVID-19. Sequencing was performed with immunoSEQ multiplex PCR; in TCRdb, only in-frame clones are kept and a portion is missing. The sample comprises around 130,000 clones, approximately 82% of which are singletons, and 9.7% rests with the top ten. Input material: peripheral blood. The receptors shown here come from a man between 35 and 55 years old with active or convalescent COVID-19.

The V call is TRBV7-3, the J call TRBJ2-1; maybe TRBD1 (6 bases). Per the germline V gene, CDR1 is SGHTA and CDR2 is FQGTGA. Trimming left V 1 base short and J 7 bases short, with 17 bases between. The CDR3 has 16 residues. CDR3 in DNA: TGTGCCAGCAGCTTAAAAACAGGGTGGGAAATTAATGAGCAGTTCTTC. It is translated as CASSLKTGWEINEQFF.

This clone was found a few times. V is TRBV12-3 or TRBV12-4 and J is TRBJ2-5; D not resolved. The CDR3 length is 12 residues. Trimming shortened V by 4 bases and J by 5 bases, and 8 bases separated the two germline ends. CDR3 loop: CASSSYTETQYF. CDR3 sequence (DNA): TGTGCCAGCAGTTCTTACACGGAGACCCAGTACTTC.

This chain links TRBV7-3 with TRBJ2-2; 7 positions match TRBD2. The length of the CDR3 is 16 residues. Trimming cost V 6 bases and J 5 bases; bases outside gene matches: 12. Germline CDR1 and CDR2: SGHTA and FQGTGA. The CDR3 here is CASSQNRPGLTGELFF. DNA of the CDR3: TGTGCCAGCAGTCAAAACCGACCGGGACTAACCGGGGAGCTGTTTTTT.

The V and J genes are TRBV6-5 and TRBJ2-2, with TRBD2 identical over 9 bases. CDR3 size: 15 residues. In germline, CDR1 is MNHEY, CDR2 SVGAGI. V lost 8 bases, J lost 4 bases, and 8 bases stayed unmatched. The CDR3 sequence: CASLAGGLGTGELFF. The CDR3 DNA reads as TGTGCCAGCCTTGCGGGGGGGCTTGGCACCGGGGAGCTGTTTTTT.

The genes are TRBV6-4 and TRBJ2-3; 8 nucleotides match TRBD1. This CDR3 is built from 15 residues. The V and J ends lost 4 bases and 5 bases, in that order; junction bases with no gene match: 8. CDR1 MRHNA and CDR2 SNTAGT come from the germline V gene. As DNA, the CDR3 is TGTGCCAGCAGTGTTGGACAGGGAGGAGGAGATACGCAGTATTTT. Protein: CASSVGQGGGDTQYF.

The chain uses TRBV10-3 and TRBJ2-7; 9 nucleotides match TRBD1. With 4 bases clipped from V and 5 bases from J, the junction kept 12 bases outside the gene matches. Germline V gene sequence: CDR1 ENHRY, CDR2 SYGVKD. This CDR3 spans 16 amino acids. The chain's CDR3 is CAISGPRTGEAHEQYF. In nucleotides, the CDR3 is TGTGCCATCAGTGGGCCTCGGACAGGGGAAGCCCACGAGCAGTACTTC.

This chain links TRBV29-1 with TRBJ2-3, with 12 bases matching TRBD2. After removal of 4 bases from V and 6 bases from J, the junction contained 8 bases not matched to a gene. Germline CDR1 is SQVTM and CDR2 is ANQGSEA. This CDR3 is built from 15 residues. The CDR3 loop is CSVGASGGGRDTQYF. The CDR3 DNA follows: TGCAGCGTTGGGGCTAGCGGGGGGGGCCGGGATACGCAGTATTTT.

The chain links TRBV15 to TRBJ2-3; TRBD2 matches at 7 bases. Germline CDR1 LNHNV, CDR2 YYDKDF (reference sequence). The CDR3 totals 15 residues. Trimming removed 5 bases from V and 1 base from J; junction bases left unmatched: 6. CDR3 coding DNA: TGTGCCACCAGCCGCGTTGCGGGGGGCACAGATACGCAGTATTTT. The encoded protein is CATSRVAGGTDTQYF.

The chain combines TRBV7-3 with TRBJ2-2, with 9 positions matching TRBD1. Germline V gives CDR1 SGHTA, CDR2 FQGTGA. This CDR3 comprises 15 residues. V lost 6 bases to trimming and J lost 7 bases; unmatched junction nucleotides: 9. CDR3 bases: TGTGCCAGCAGAAGAGACAGGGGGATCAGCGGGGAGCTGTTTTTT. Amino acid sequence: CASRRDRGISGELFF.

This clone was picked up many times. The chain employs TRBV9 and TRBJ2-7; TRBD1 is a possible D gene (6 bases). Germline-derived CDR1 and CDR2 are SGDLS and YYNGEE. The V end lost 3 bases, the J end lost 0 bases, and 10 bases lay between the germline ends. This CDR3 spans 14 amino acids. CDR3 sequence reads: CASSAGTYSYEQYF. As DNA, the CDR3 is TGTGCCAGCAGCGCCGGGACATACTCCTACGAGCAGTACTTC.

This chain links TRBV7-2 with TRBJ1-2, with D perhaps TRBD1 (6 bases). Trimming left V 5 bases short and J 3 bases short, with 16 bases between. This CDR3 has 15 amino acids. Germline assignment: CDR1 SGHTA and CDR2 FQGNSA. The CDR3 region has the DNA TGTGCCAGCAGCACCCTGGGACATTCCGACTATGGCTACACCTTC. Translation gives CASSTLGHSDYGYTF.

The J gene is TRBJ2-2, the V gene TRBV7-6, with TRBD2 identical over 13 bases. Germline values: CDR1 SGHVS, CDR2 FNYEAQ. CDR3 length equals 17 residues. V was pared by 5 bases and J by 0 bases, with 3 bases of the junction left unmatched. In DNA, the CDR3 is TGTGCCAGCAGCCGACTAGCGGGGGGCGCGAACACCGGGGAGCTGTTTTTT. Its protein product is CASSRLAGGANTGELFF.

A word on this clone: In the same sample, other DNA sequences code for this CDR3. The chain employs TRBV3-1 (or the pseudogene TRBV3-2) and TRBJ2-5; maybe TRBD2 (6 bases). Trimming stripped 4 bases from V and 2 bases from J, with 11 bases between. This CDR3 comprises 14 residues. Germline CDR1 and CDR2: LGHDT and YNNKEL (reference sequence). CDR3: CASSPYREQETQYF. The CDR3 DNA reads as TGTGCCAGCAGCCCGTACCGGGAGCAAGAGACCCAGTACTTC.

J is TRBJ2-1 and V is TRBV10-3, with 10 bases matching TRBD1. This CDR3 comprises 15 residues. With 6 bases clipped from V and 9 bases from J, the junction kept 11 bases outside the gene matches. Germline CDR1 and CDR2: ENHRY and SYGVKD. CDR3 nucleotide sequence: TGTGCCATCAGGGACGGGACAGGGGACTACGGTGAGCAGTTCTTC. Protein sequence: CAIRDGTGDYGEQFF.

J is TRBJ2-1 and V is TRBV11-3; D gene ambiguous. The CDR3 is 12 residues long. Per the germline V gene, CDR1 is SGHNT and CDR2 is YENEEA. Trimming shortened V by 4 bases and J by 6 bases, and 7 bases separated the two germline ends. The CDR3 sequence: CASSSGPNEQFF. The DNA for the CDR3 is TGTGCCAGCAGCTCCGGTCCCAATGAGCAGTTCTTC.

This clone showed up just a few times. J is TRBJ2-5 and V is TRBV11-2; 8 bases are a match to TRBD2. This CDR3 region has 18 residues. J lost 1 base, V lost 2 bases, and 12 bases had no gene match. Germline CDR1 and CDR2: SGHAT and FQNNGV. CDR3 bases: TGTGCCAGCAGCTTACGGGCTCCGGTAGCGGGGCCCCAAGAGACCCAGTACTTC. Translation: CASSLRAPVAGPQETQYF.

The gene calls are TRBV18 and TRBJ2-7, with D uncertain. This CDR3 comprises 14 residues. Looked up from germline, CDR1 is KGHSH and CDR2 is LQKENI. V was pared by 1 base and J by 2 bases, with 9 bases between. CDR3 nucleotides: TGTGCCAGCTCACCACATCCCAGTGCCTACGAGCAGTACTTC. As protein: CASSPHPSAYEQYF.

V gene TRBV24-1 combines with J gene TRBJ2-1, with a weak D call TRBD1 (6 bases). V was clipped by 5 bases and J by 5 bases, with 9 bases between them. This CDR3 contains 13 residues. CDR1 and CDR2 from the germline V gene are KGHDR and SFDVKD. The CDR3 region has the DNA TGTGCCACCAGTGGGACAGCGGACAATGAGCAGTTCTTC. The encoded protein is CATSGTADNEQFF.

The J gene is TRBJ1-6, the V gene TRBV10-3, with no clear D. In germline, CDR1 is ENHRY, CDR2 SYGVKD. Trimming stripped 8 bases from V and 9 bases from J, with 26 bases between. The CDR3 extends over 17 amino acids. The CDR3: CAIGFSRDPPFFSPLHF. CDR3 coding DNA: TGTGCCATCGGCTTTAGTCGGGATCCCCCATTTTTTTCACCCCTCCACTTT.

The chain joins TRBV4-1 to TRBJ1-6; 12 bases line up with TRBD1. The germline V gene has CDR1 MGHRA and CDR2 YSYEKL. Unmatched junction bases numbered 14, after V lost 10 bases and J lost 4 bases. CDR3 length equals 18 residues. CDR3 loop: CATTITGQGAKYNSPLHF. DNA for the CDR3: TGCGCCACAACGATAACGGGACAGGGGGCGAAGTATAATTCACCCCTCCACTTT.

This chain uses TRBV5-1 with TRBJ1-5; 7 bases agree with TRBD1. V shed 3 bases, J shed 6 bases, and the junction held 6 bases outside the gene matches. CDR1 and CDR2 (germline): SGHRS, YFSETQ. The CDR3 covers 14 residues. The DNA of the CDR3 is TGCGCCAGCAGCTCGACAGGGTTGATTCAGCCCCAGCATTTT. Residues: CASSSTGLIQPQHF.

This clone has just a few counts. The chain uses TRBV5-1 and TRBJ2-7; D may be TRBD2 (5 bases). The CDR3 is 14 amino acids. CDR1 is SGHRS and CDR2 is YFSETQ in the germline V gene. V was cut by 9 bases and J by 5 bases, with 21 bases left in between. Here the CDR3 reads CATSESSGVHEQYF. CDR3 bases: TGCGCCACCTCCGAAAGTTCCGGGGTCCACGAGCAGTACTTC.

This chain links TRBV18 with TRBJ2-1, with TRBD1 identical over 10 bases. The germline V gene has CDR1 KGHSH and CDR2 LQKENI. V lost 4 bases, J lost 1 base, and 7 bases stayed unmatched. The CDR3 runs to 17 residues. The CDR3 sequence: CASSRSRQGASYNEQFF. In nucleotides, the CDR3 is TGTGCCAGCTCACGATCAAGACAGGGGGCGTCCTACAATGAGCAGTTCTTC.

There are many counts of this clone. Other DNA sequences in this sample translate to the same CDR3. The rearrangement uses TRBV6-5 and TRBJ1-5; 8 nucleotides line up with TRBD1. The length of the CDR3 is 15 residues. The V gene end was trimmed by 5 bases and the J gene end by 6 bases; junction bases not matched to a gene: 9. Germline values: CDR1 MNHEY, CDR2 SVGAGI. In nucleotides, the CDR3 is TGTGCCAGCAGTACGACAGGGGTACGAGGTCAGCCCCAGCATTTT. The encoded protein is CASSTTGVRGQPQHF.

This clone was observed a handful of times. This chain uses TRBV6-5 with TRBJ2-5; the match to TRBD1 covers 7 bases. CDR1 and CDR2 from the germline V gene are MNHEY and SVGAGI. This CDR3 is built from 14 residues. V lost 5 bases to trimming and J lost 4 bases; unmatched junction nucleotides: 7. This chain's CDR3 is CASSRQGIGETQYF. CDR3 DNA sequence: TGTGCCAGCAGTAGACAGGGTATTGGAGAGACCCAGTACTTC.

The V call is TRBV9, the J call TRBJ2-1, with a tentative D call TRBD1 (6 bases). Trimming removed 0 bases at V and 2 bases at J, with 9 bases between. This CDR3 is 15 amino acids long. Germline values: CDR1 SGDLS, CDR2 YYNGEE. The CDR3 nucleotides read TGTGCCAGCAGCGTAGAGGACAGCGCCTACAATGAGCAGTTCTTC. This gives the protein CASSVEDSAYNEQFF.

CDR3 residues: CASSQRGDGYNEQFF. The CDR3 DNA sequence: TGCGCCAGCAGTCAACGGGGAGATGGCTACAATGAGCAGTTCTTC. The rearrangement links TRBV23-1 to TRBJ2-1, with D possibly being TRBD2 (5 bases). TRBV23-1 is noted as an ORF with a role that remains uncertain. There are 15 residues in the CDR3. The V gene lost 2 bases and the J gene lost 3 bases, with 11 bases spanning the gap.

CDR3: CAWIRTGGVGTQYF. DNA for the CDR3: TGTGCCTGGATTCGGACAGGGGGAGTGGGAACGCAGTATTTT. This chain connects TRBV30 to TRBJ2-3; 10 positions agree with TRBD1. CDR1 is GTSNPN and CDR2 is SVGIG in the germline V gene (reference sequence). Trimming took 4 bases from V and 9 from J; bases not matched to a gene: 10. CDR3 length: 14 amino acids.

This clone appeared once. The chain links TRBV7-2 to TRBJ1-5; maybe TRBD1 (6 bases). Germline CDR1 reads SGHTA; CDR2 reads FQGNSA. This CDR3 spans 15 amino acids. V lost 1 base and J 3 bases, leaving 10 bases between the germline ends. In DNA form, the CDR3 reads TGTGCCAGCAGCTTAGGGGACACTCTCAATCAGCCCCAGCATTTT. The encoded protein is CASSLGDTLNQPQHF. Supplemented by reference TRBV7-2 and TRBJ1-5, the full variable domain reads GAGVSQSPSNKVTEKGKDVELRCDPISGHTALYWYRQSLGQGLEFLIYFQGNSAPDKSGLPSDRFSAERTGGSVSTLTIQRTQQEDSAVYLCASSLGDTLNQPQHFGDGTRLSIL.

This clone has just one count. The rearrangement links TRBV25-1 to TRBJ2-3; TRBD2 matches at 7 bases. Trimming took 6 bases from V and 7 from J; bases not matched to a gene: 19. The CDR3 runs 17 residues. Germline V gene sequence: CDR1 MGHDK, CDR2 SYGVNS. CDR3 sequence (DNA): TGTGCCAGCAGCCCAAGGGAGAGTTTGGGGGGGGGTAATACGCAGTATTTT. This sequence encodes CASSPRESLGGGNTQYF.